The source of this TCR beta chain is a study of blood T cell repertoires in COVID-19. Study details: The samples span acute and convalescent COVID-19 from the United States, Italy and Spain. T cells, B-cell-depleted T cells, or PBMCs provided the cDNA or gDNA that served as material.

Trimming pared 4 bases from V and 1 base from J, leaving 11 bases between. This CDR3 region has 14 residues. Germline V gives CDR1 SGHDT, CDR2 YYEEEE. Seattle cases were enrolled at active infection and followed longitudinally. Generated by immunoSEQ multiplex PCR, the TCRdb table keeps only in-frame clones and is missing some. Among approximately 230,000 clones listed, approximately 88% were seen once. The gene calls are TRBV5-6 and TRBJ1-1, with no clear D. The source is a woman under 40 with COVID-19, enrolled during active disease. Sequenced: peripheral blood. The CDR3 reads CASSPRGWNTEAFF. The CDR3 nucleotides read TGTGCCAGCAGCCCCCGAGGTTGGAACACTGAAGCTTTCTTT.